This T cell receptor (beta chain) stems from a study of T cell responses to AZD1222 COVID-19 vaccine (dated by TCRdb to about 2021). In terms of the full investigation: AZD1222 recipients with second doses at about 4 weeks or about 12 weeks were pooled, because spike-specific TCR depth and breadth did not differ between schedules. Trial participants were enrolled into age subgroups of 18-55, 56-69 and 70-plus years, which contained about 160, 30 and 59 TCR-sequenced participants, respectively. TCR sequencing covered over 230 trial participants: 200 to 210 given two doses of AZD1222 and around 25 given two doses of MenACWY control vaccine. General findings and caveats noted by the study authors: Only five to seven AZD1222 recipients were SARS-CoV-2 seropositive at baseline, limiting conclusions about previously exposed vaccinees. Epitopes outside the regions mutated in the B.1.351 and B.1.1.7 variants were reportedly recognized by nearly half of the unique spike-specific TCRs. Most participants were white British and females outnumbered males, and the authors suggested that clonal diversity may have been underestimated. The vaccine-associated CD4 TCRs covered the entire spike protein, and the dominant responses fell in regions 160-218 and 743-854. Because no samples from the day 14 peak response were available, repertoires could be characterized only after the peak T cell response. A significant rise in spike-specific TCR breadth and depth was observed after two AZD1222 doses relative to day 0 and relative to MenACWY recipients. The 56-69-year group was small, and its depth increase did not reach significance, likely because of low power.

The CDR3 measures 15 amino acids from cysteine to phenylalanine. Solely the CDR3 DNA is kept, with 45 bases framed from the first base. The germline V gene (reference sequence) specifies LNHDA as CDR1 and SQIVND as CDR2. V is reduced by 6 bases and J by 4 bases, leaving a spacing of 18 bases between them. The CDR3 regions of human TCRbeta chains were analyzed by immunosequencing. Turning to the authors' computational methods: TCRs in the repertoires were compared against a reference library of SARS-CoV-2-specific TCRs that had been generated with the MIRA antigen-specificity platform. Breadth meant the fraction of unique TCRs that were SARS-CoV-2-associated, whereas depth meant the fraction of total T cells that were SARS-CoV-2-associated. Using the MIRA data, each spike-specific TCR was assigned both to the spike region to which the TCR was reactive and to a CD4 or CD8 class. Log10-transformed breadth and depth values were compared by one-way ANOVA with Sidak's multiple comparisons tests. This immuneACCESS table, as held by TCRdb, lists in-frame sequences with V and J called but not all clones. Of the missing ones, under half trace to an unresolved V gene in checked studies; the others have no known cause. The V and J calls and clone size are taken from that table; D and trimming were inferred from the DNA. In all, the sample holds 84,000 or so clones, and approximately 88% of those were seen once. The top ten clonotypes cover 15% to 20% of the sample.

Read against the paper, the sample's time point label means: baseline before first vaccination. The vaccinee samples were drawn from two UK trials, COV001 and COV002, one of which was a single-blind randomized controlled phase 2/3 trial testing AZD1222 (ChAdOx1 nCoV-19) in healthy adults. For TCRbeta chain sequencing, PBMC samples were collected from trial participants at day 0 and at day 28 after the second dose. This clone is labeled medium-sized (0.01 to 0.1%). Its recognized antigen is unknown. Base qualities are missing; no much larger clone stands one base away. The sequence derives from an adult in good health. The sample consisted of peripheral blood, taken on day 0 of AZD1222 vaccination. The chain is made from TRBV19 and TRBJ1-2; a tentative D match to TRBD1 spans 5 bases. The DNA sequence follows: TGTGCCAGTAGCCATTTGGGCGACAGAATCTATGGCTACACCTTC. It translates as CASSHLGDRIYGYTF.